This T cell receptor beta chain was profiled in a study of PD-1 blockade in classical Hodgkin lymphoma. Study summary: Once every 2 weeks, patients received intravenous nivolumab at 3 mg/kg. Study results and caveats: As was reported, newly diagnosed patients showed lower baseline TCR diversity than healthy donors did. By C4D1, diversity of CD4+ TCRs had risen significantly, whereas that of CD8+ TCRs had not. The authors have not defined what causes the repertoire differences, possibly disease activity or prior therapy.

V lost 3 bases and J 4 bases, leaving 9 bases between the germline ends. From germline, CDR1 is SGHNT and CDR2 YENEEA. The CDR3 is 13 residues long. Measured with immunoSEQ multiplex PCR; TCRdb has only the in-frame clones, and not every one. The data hold 41,000 or so clones, with around 69% observed a single time. Time point here: cycle 4 day 1 (C4D1), after 6 weeks of nivolumab. After autologous stem cell transplantation all patients relapsed, and prior brentuximab vedotin exposure differed between cohorts. With regard to this clone: Its antigen remains unidentified.

The source is a human donor with classical Hodgkin lymphoma. The V gene is TRBV11-3, the J gene TRBJ1-1; possible D gene TRBD1, 5 bases. Sequencing used peripheral blood mononuclear cells (PBMCs), obtained before the fourth cycle of nivolumab. CDR3 bases: TGTGCCAGCAGCTTGACAGAGGGCACTGAAGCTTTCTTT. As protein: CASSLTEGTEAFF.